The T cell receptor (beta chain) under discussion was sequenced for a study of beta chain features in type 1 diabetes. Study context: Regarding age, gender and cell yields, patients proved similar to healthy donors. The examined sorted cells totaled about 98 million across samples.

Details on this clone: Its antigen is not known.

Of the isolated RNA, all was reverse transcribed, and so the sequenced material was expressed TCRB transcripts. Sequencing used immunoSEQ multiplex PCR; TCRdb keeps in-frame clones, though not all of them. The table includes roughly 340,000 clones, roughly 13% detected once. Whole-study findings and limits: Type 1 diabetes patients had moderately but significantly shorter TCRB CDR3s in all four CD4+ subsets. Type 1 diabetes patients had fewer VDJ junction insertions and more deletions. The study left unresolved whether HLA type influences TCRB rearrangement.

This CDR3 comprises 13 residues. Trimming pared 6 bases from V and 1 base from J, leaving 9 bases between. Germline CDR1 and CDR2: WNHNN and SYGVQD (reference sequence). The chain uses TRBV10-1 and TRBJ1-1; a weak D match, TRBD1 (6 bases). The clonotype originates from a woman aged 18-29 years with type 1 diabetes. Sequences were obtained from naive CD4+ T cells from blood. CDR3 coding DNA: TGCGCCAGCAGCCTGACAGGGAACACTGAAGCTTTCTTT. Translation: CASSLTGNTEAFF.